What follows are 3 T cell receptor beta chains derived from one specimen sequenced in a study of shared clonotypes between healthy human individuals. Profiled with immunoSEQ multiplex PCR; TCRdb holds only in-frame clones, not every one. The sample yields about 1.5 million clones, around 98% seen once. Sequencing was carried out using naive CD4+ T cells sorted from blood. Indicated subset: CD45RA+ positively selected. The receptors shown here come from a man aged 25 to 40 in good health.

This rearrangement joins TRBV9 to TRBJ2-3; D is ambiguous. The CDR3 is 16 residues long. V shed 0 bases and J shed 0 bases, with 11 bases lying between them. Germline loops: CDR1 SGDLS, CDR2 YYNGEE. CDR3 coding DNA: TGTGCCAGCAGCGTAGCTGGTTTCAGAAGCACAGATACGCAGTATTTT. It encodes CASSVAGFRSTDTQYF.

The chain carries TRBV11-1 and TRBJ2-7; TRBD1 agrees at 8 bases. The CDR3 totals 14 residues. Germline V CDR1 and CDR2: SGHAT, FQDESV (reference sequence). The ends lost 2 bases at V and 4 bases at J; junction bases unmatched: 4. In nucleotides, the CDR3 is TGTGCCAGCAGCTTATCCAGGGGGCTATACGAGCAGTACTTC. It specifies CASSLSRGLYEQYF.

This chain connects TRBV29-1 to TRBJ1-1; 10 bases fit TRBD1. Trimming took 6 bases from V and 5 from J; bases not matched to a gene: 3. The CDR3 runs 12 residues. From germline, CDR1 is SQVTM and CDR2 ANQGSEA. CDR3 amino acids: CSVDRGQTEAFF. The CDR3 DNA sequence: TGCAGCGTAGACAGGGGGCAGACTGAAGCTTTCTTT.